The T cell receptor beta chain described here comes from a study of blood T cell repertoires in COVID-19. Trimming took off 3 bases at V and 5 bases at J, with 16 bases between the two ends. From germline, CDR1 is MDHEN and CDR2 SYDVKM. This CDR3 spans 15 amino acids. Original analysis: Reference gene primer amplification gave nucleated cell count estimates. TCRdb's table, derived via immunoSEQ multiplex PCR, lists solely in-frame clones and lacks some. V, J and clone size derive from that table, while D and trimming were established from the DNA sequence. The table shows 65,000 to 75,000 clones, with 60% to 85% occurring only once.

What was sequenced was peripheral blood. The chain has TRBV28 and TRBJ1-1, with D possibly being TRBD1 (6 bases). This clonotype originated in a man aged 65-85 years with acute or convalescent COVID-19. The CDR3 nucleotides read TGTGCCAGCAGTTTTTACCAGGGAGGGGGGACTGAAGCTTTCTTT. As protein: CASSFYQGGGTEAFF.